The subject of this entry is one T cell receptor beta chain. Antigen unknown. This sample stems from a study of cytomegalovirus exposure and HLA in healthy donors. Study-level results: Sequencing depth across donors, presence/absence analyses assumed, was roughly uniform. HLA alleles were associated with 15,000 to 20,000 TCR beta sequences in a later analysis at 0.05 false discovery rate. TCR beta chains associated with HLA were, in a later analysis, more clonally expanded than equally common others. CMV serostatus was the only recorded immune exposure for donors.

Primers: 60 Vbeta forward and 13 Jbeta reverse. Only in-frame clones appear in the TCRdb table, and some are missing; sequencing was by immunoSEQ multiplex PCR. The sample has around 170,000 clones; roughly 80% are singletons. Trimming removed 3 bases at V and 3 bases at J, with 15 bases between. The germline gives CDR1 SNHLY, CDR2 FYNNEI. CDR3 length: 15 amino acids. The sample taken for sequencing was PBMCs. The TCR comes from a man in his fifties or sixties in good health and CMV-seronegative. The rearrangement links TRBV2 to TRBJ2-7; D gene ambiguous. CDR3 nucleotides: TGTGCCAGCAGTGAGGGCCCCGGTATAAACTACGAGCAGTACTTC. This encodes CASSEGPGINYEQYF.